These 2 T cell receptor beta chains share one sample of origin, sequenced in a study of T cell responses to AZD1222 COVID-19 vaccine. TCRdb's table, derived via immunoSEQ multiplex PCR, lists solely in-frame clones and lacks some. This table holds 130,000 to 150,000 clones, about nine tenths found once. This sample comprised peripheral blood, obtained on day 0 of AZD1222 vaccination. These receptor sequences come from an adult in good health.

The V gene is TRBV28, the J gene TRBJ2-5, with D perhaps matching TRBD2 (6 bases). The CDR3 totals 13 residues. Trimming removed 7 bases from V and 1 base from J, with 10 bases in between. CDR1 is MDHEN, CDR2 SYDVKM, per germline. CDR3 DNA sequence: TGTGCCAGCAAAGAGCGGGTCCAAGAGACCCAGTACTTC. Translated, it gives CASKERVQETQYF.

J is TRBJ2-7 and V is TRBV27, with 7 bases that match TRBD1. V gave up 4 bases and J gave up 5 bases; unmatched junction bases: 11. The CDR3 loop spans 15 amino acids. CDR1 MNHEY and CDR2 SMNVEV come from the germline V gene (reference sequence). The DNA of the CDR3 is TGTGCCAGCAGTTACAGGGGTTCTCAAACCGACGAGCAGTACTTC. Translated: CASSYRGSQTDEQYF.